What follows describes a single T cell receptor beta chain. This clonotype was picked up many times. Its antigen is not yet known. No much larger clonotype is one base removed from it; base qualities were not supplied. CDR1 MNHEY and CDR2 SVGAGI are derived from the germline V gene. Its CDR3 holds 16 amino acids, cysteine through phenylalanine. Kept here is only the CDR3 DNA, which spans 48 bases and is read in frame from base 1. V lost 2 bases and J lost 0 bases; the stretch between them is 13 bases long. Amplification of TCR beta CDR3 regions was carried out from RNA transcripts. The first round of RT-PCR for the TCR CDR3 was performed with the HTBI primer set and the Qiagen OneStep RT-PCR kit. A second multiplex PCR round built the libraries, followed by size selection and purification. Sequencing of the libraries was done on an Illumina HiSeq2000 using paired-end 100 bp reads. The source study handled its data this way. SOAPnuke was used to process the raw data, with reads discarded if the reads contained adapters or uncalled bases, had a mean Phred below 15, or lacked an exact constant-primer or identifier match. COPE v1.2.5 was used to merge the high-quality paired reads, and each unique nucleotide sequence was defined as a clonotype. MiTCR v1.1 was used to align clonotypes to the IMGT TRBV, TRBD and TRBJ reference segments. The analysis was restricted to V-J combinations with a frequency above 0.0001, which together covered 98% to 99.2% of the repertoires. The TCS score was defined as F50 (clonal expansion) divided by E x V (chaos), with BLOSUM62-based TCRdist calculated between CDR3 peptides within each V-J. Welch's t-statistics and random forest reduced 500 to 550 V-J features to 10 to 15, which were used in a naive Bayes classifier (R e1071). Starting from the raw public reads, TCRdb applied fastp trimming at Q25, assembled clones with MiXCR and retained in-frame beta chains. All rows with the same CDR3 protein become a single entry with the most common DNA and genes. The V and J calls follow TCRdb's processing rather than the paper's. This sample lists around 200,000 distinct CDR3 sequences; 15% to 20% were detected once. 29% of the sample is in the top ten clones.

This entry is derived from a study of T cells in Graves' hyperthyroidism and ophthalmopathy (dated by TCRdb to about 2019). Looking at the study overall: Peripheral blood samples were taken at the time of initial diagnosis, prior to any treatment. To identify TCR V-J signatures that set the groups apart, the researchers used a discovery cohort of roughly 100 patients, made up of 40 to 45 with Graves' ophthalmopathy and 55 to 65 with stable Graves' hyperthyroidism. An independent validation cohort of 18 to 20 hyperthyroidism patients and 17 patients who later progressed to ophthalmopathy tested prospective prediction of ophthalmopathy. The approximately 90 discovery patients were divided at random into training and test sets in a 7:3 ratio. In addition, the study compared T-cell repertoires in thyroid tissue and in blood from five or six Graves' hyperthyroidism patients. After blood sampling, hyperthyroidism patients were treated with methimazole at a starting dose of 30 mg daily, and ophthalmopathy patients were treated with high-dose intravenous methylprednisolone. TCR Vbeta CDR3 sequencing of 135 peripheral blood samples (43 ophthalmopathy, 75 hyperthyroidism and roughly 17 progressor patients) is reported in the paper.

Graves' hyperthyroidism was defined as stable when no progression to ophthalmopathy occurred over 18 months of follow-up. Hyperthyroidism patients were newly diagnosed, had a disease duration of under 2 months, and were aged 18 to 65 years. Exclusion was applied to patients with uncontrolled infections, other autoimmune diseases, pregnancy or lactation. Clinical symptoms, serum thyroxine and TRAb, thyroid ultrasound, and orbital computed tomography formed the basis for the diagnoses. PBMCs were isolated from 10 ml of fresh peripheral blood by Ficoll-Paque density gradient centrifugation. Trizol reagent was used to extract total RNA, and RNA quality was then checked on an Agilent 2100 Bioanalyzer. Study-wide conclusions, independent of this receptor: In cross-validation, a model built on a 13 V-J signature told ophthalmopathy apart from stable hyperthyroidism with approximately 90% sensitivity and about 81% specificity, and in testing the same model reached 80%/75%. In validation, progression to ophthalmopathy was predicted by the model with 70.59% sensitivity and around 75% specificity, a median of approximately 7.1 months before onset. Most expanded thyroid clonotypes (frequency above 0.001) were also found in blood, which suggests that blood repertoires may mirror thyroid immune responses. No statistical method was used to fix the sample size in advance, and group allocation was not hidden from the investigators.

The V and J genes are TRBV6-5 and TRBJ1-1; TRBD1 is possibly the D segment (5 matching bases). Sequenced input: blood. This clonotype originated in a woman aged 45 to 65 with Graves' hyperthyroidism. This receptor carries the CDR3 CASSYRPGPMNTEAFF. The DNA is as follows: TGTGCCAGCAGTTACCGACCGGGGCCTATGAACACTGAAGCTTTCTTT.